This TCR beta chain was captured in a study of cytomegalovirus exposure and HLA in healthy donors. The PCR employed 60 Vbeta primers together with 13 Jbeta primers. TCRdb's copy holds only in-frame clones and misses some; the assay was immunoSEQ multiplex PCR. The table has nearly 200,000 clones, approximately 80% seen once. Deletions cut 1 base from V and 0 bases from J, with 10 bases between. Germline V CDR1 and CDR2: LNHNV, YYDKDF (reference sequence). CDR3 length: 16 residues. This clone was observed once. This sequence joins TRBV15 and TRBJ1-3; tentatively, D is TRBD1 (5 bases). This clonotype originated in a boy between 2 and 10 years old in good health and CMV-seronegative. The sequenced sample was PBMCs. The DNA of the CDR3 is TGTGCCACCAGCAGAGCGGTACAGGACTCTGGAAACACCATATATTTT. Translation: CATSRAVQDSGNTIYF.